The 13 T cell receptor beta chains below all came from one sample that was sequenced in a study of blood T cell repertoires in COVID-19. Sequencing was performed with immunoSEQ multiplex PCR; in TCRdb, only in-frame clones are kept and a portion is missing. The sample records hundreds of thousands of clones, 85% being singletons. Sequencing was done on a sample of PBMCs or T cells enriched from blood (not recorded which). The origin of the receptors is a woman aged 25-40 years who had been exposed to COVID-19.

V usage is TRBV19 and J usage is TRBJ2-5, with TRBD2 matching over 9 bases. V was pared by 2 bases and J by 5 bases, with 12 bases of the junction left unmatched. This CDR3 is 17 amino acids long. Germline CDR1 is LNHDA and CDR2 is SQIVND (reference sequence). CDR3 region: CASSIRIAGDGRETQYF. Here the CDR3 DNA reads TGTGCCAGTAGTATAAGGATAGCGGGAGACGGTCGGGAGACCCAGTACTTC.

This rearrangement joins TRBV4-1 to TRBJ2-3, with TRBD2 matching over 9 bases. Trimming took 0 bases from V and 3 from J; bases not matched to a gene: 4. Germline V gene data show CDR1 as MGHRA and CDR2 as YSYEKL. CDR3 size: 16 residues. The CDR3 DNA reads as TGCGCCAGCAGCCAAGACCTAGCGGGGATGACAGATACGCAGTATTTT. As protein: CASSQDLAGMTDTQYF.

This chain uses TRBV7-9 with TRBJ2-3; 10 bases match TRBD1. After removal of 5 bases from V and 4 bases from J, the junction contained 9 bases not matched to a gene. Per germline, CDR1 SEHNR and CDR2 FQNEAQ (reference sequence). The CDR3 covers 16 residues. CDR3 sequence (DNA): TGTGCCAGCAGCCCGGGGACAGGGGATGGAGCAGATACGCAGTATTTT. It specifies CASSPGTGDGADTQYF.

The CDR3 spells CASSSSTGRADEQYF. CDR3 coding DNA: TGCGCCAGCAGCTCTTCGACAGGGCGGGCTGACGAGCAGTACTTC. V usage is TRBV5-1 and J usage is TRBJ2-7, with TRBD1 matching 7 bases. This CDR3 spans 15 amino acids. V gave up 3 bases and J gave up 5 bases; unmatched junction bases: 11. Per germline, CDR1 SGHRS and CDR2 YFSETQ.

V gene TRBV11-2 combines with J gene TRBJ2-7, with 12 bases identical to TRBD2. V was pared by 3 bases and J by 1 base, with 1 base of the junction left unmatched. The CDR3 runs 15 residues. CDR1 and CDR2 (germline): SGHAT, FQNNGV. The CDR3 protein is CASSLGLAGSYEQYF. For the CDR3, the DNA is TGTGCCAGCAGCTTGGGACTAGCGGGTTCCTACGAGCAGTACTTC.

The count of this clone is one. The CDR3 nucleotides are TGCGCCAGCAGCCAAGATCGGCGGCTACCAGAGACCCAGTACTTC. It specifies CASSQDRRLPETQYF. This sequence joins TRBV4-1 and TRBJ2-5; D is unresolved. Germline CDR1 reads MGHRA; CDR2 reads YSYEKL. The CDR3 runs 15 residues. V was shortened by 0 bases and J by 4 bases, with 12 bases between the two germline ends.

This chain links TRBV11-3 with TRBJ1-3; D unresolved. Per germline, CDR1 SGHNT and CDR2 YENEEA. The CDR3 sequence is 14 residues long. Trimming stripped 2 bases from V and 0 bases from J, with 5 bases between. The CDR3, as DNA: TGTGCCAGCAGCTTATCTAGCTCTGGAAACACCATATATTTT. Translation: CASSLSSSGNTIYF.

The CDR3 here is CASSSKGQYNEKLFF. In nucleotides, the CDR3 is TGTGCCAGCAGCTCTAAGGGACAGTATAATGAAAAACTGTTTTTT. The chain joins TRBV7-3 to TRBJ1-4; 7 bases line up with TRBD1. Germline lookup yields CDR1 SGHTA and CDR2 FQGTGA. Trimming took 4 bases from V and 4 from J; bases not matched to a gene: 6. The CDR3 contains 15 residues.

The gene calls are TRBV30 and TRBJ1-6, with a tentative D call TRBD1 (6 bases). The germline CDR1 and CDR2 sequences are GTSNPN and SVGIG (reference sequence). The CDR3 loop spans 13 amino acids. Trimming pared 1 base from V and 8 bases from J, leaving 9 bases between. As DNA, the CDR3 is TGTGCCTGGAGTGGGACAGCACATTCACCCCTCCACTTT. Translated, it gives CAWSGTAHSPLHF.

The table lists this clone with many counts. J is TRBJ2-7 and V is TRBV6-6; 10 nucleotides match TRBD1. CDR1 is MNHNY and CDR2 is SVGAGI in the germline V gene (reference sequence). V dropped 5 bases and J dropped 3; count of bases not matched to a gene: 7. This CDR3 is 15 amino acids long. The CDR3 DNA follows: TGTGCCAGCAGTGTCCAGACAGGGGGCATCTACGAGCAGTACTTC. It translates to CASSVQTGGIYEQYF.

This rearrangement joins TRBV27 to TRBJ2-7; D is perhaps TRBD1 (5 bases). V was shortened by 11 bases and J by 7 bases, with 18 bases between the two germline ends. This CDR3 comprises 12 residues. Per the germline V gene, CDR1 is MNHEY and CDR2 is SMNVEV (reference sequence). The chain's CDR3 is CAGIDSLGEQYF. As DNA, the CDR3 is TGTGCCGGAATCGACAGCCTGGGGGAGCAGTACTTC.

This chain joins TRBV11-2 and TRBJ2-7; 11 positions agree with TRBD1. J gave up 5 bases and V 0 bases, and 9 bases lay outside the gene matches. There are 17 residues in the CDR3. CDR1 and CDR2 from the germline V gene are SGHAT and FQNNGV. CDR3 loop: CASSLEGPRTGGDEQYF. As DNA, the CDR3 is TGTGCCAGCAGCTTAGAAGGTCCTCGGACAGGGGGCGACGAGCAGTACTTC.

The gene calls are TRBV4-1 and TRBJ1-4; 10 nucleotides align to TRBD1. Germline V lookup: CDR1 MGHRA, CDR2 YSYEKL. The CDR3 totals 19 residues. Trimming at V came to 0 bases and at J to 4 bases, leaving 11 bases not matched to a gene. In nucleotides, the CDR3 is TGCGCCAGCAGCCAAGATCACGGGACAGGGGAGCCTAATAATGAAAAACTGTTTTTT. Its protein product is CASSQDHGTGEPNNEKLFF.